This passage covers 26 T cell receptor beta chains from one sample sequenced in a study of shared clonotypes between healthy human individuals. Measured with immunoSEQ multiplex PCR; TCRdb has only the in-frame clones, and not every one. Among some 490,000 clones listed, 65% to 85% were seen once. The source material was PBMCs. Source of these receptors: a woman in her thirties or forties in good health. Some clones in this sample may be carry-over from other donors' samples.

The J gene is TRBJ2-2, the V gene TRBV29-1, with a tentative D call TRBD1 (6 bases). The CDR3 runs 12 residues. Germline V gene lookup returns CDR1 SQVTM and CDR2 ANQGSEA. V lost 4 bases, J lost 3 bases, and 6 bases lay in between. The CDR3 bases are TGCAGCGTTGGGACAGACACCGGGGAGCTGTTTTTT. Encoded protein: CSVGTDTGELFF.

This chain links TRBV5-1 with TRBJ2-4, with a possible D match to TRBD1 (5 bases). The CDR3 totals 15 residues. Looked up from germline, CDR1 is SGHRS and CDR2 is YFSETQ. V dropped 4 bases and J dropped 6 bases, with 17 bases sitting between them. CDR3 coding DNA: TGCGCCAGCAGCGTCTCAGTGGGGCCGGGAAACATTCAGTACTTC. It is translated as CASSVSVGPGNIQYF.

This clone was observed many times. Other DNA sequences within the sample encode an identical CDR3. This chain connects TRBV5-1 to TRBJ2-3; 7 bases map to TRBD1. Per the germline V gene, CDR1 is SGHRS and CDR2 is YFSETQ. This CDR3 comprises 16 residues. The J segment lost 0 bases and the V segment lost 0 bases, leaving 4 bases of the junction unmatched. The CDR3 DNA reads as TGCGCCAGCAGCTTGGGACCAGGGGGTAGCACAGATACGCAGTATTTT. The encoded protein is CASSLGPGGSTDTQYF.

The chain carries TRBV29-1 and TRBJ2-2; D call uncertain. CDR3 length: 11 residues. V dropped 2 bases and J dropped 5 bases, with 3 bases sitting between them. The germline gives CDR1 SQVTM, CDR2 ANQGSEA. Here the CDR3 reads CSVEKTGELFF. The CDR3 nucleotides are TGCAGCGTTGAAAAGACCGGGGAGCTGTTTTTT.

Concerning this clone itself: A read error may explain this, as a much larger clone is one base away. The same CDR3 also results from other DNA sequences found in this sample. The chain links TRBV7-6 to TRBJ2-5, with D possibly being TRBD2 (5 bases). CDR3 length: 15 residues. CDR1 and CDR2 (germline): SGHVS, FNYEAQ. The CDR3 nucleotides read TGTGCTAGCAGCCCTCGCTATCGAGAGGGTTGGACCCAGTACTTC. Encoded protein: CASSPRYREGWTQYF.

The genes are TRBV10-2 and TRBJ2-2, with TRBD1 matching 7 bases. Germline V lookup: CDR1 WSHSY, CDR2 SAAADI. After removal of 6 bases from V and 0 bases from J, the junction contained 4 bases not matched to a gene. This CDR3 spans 15 amino acids. CDR3 residues: CASRRGTANTGELFF. CDR3 sequence (DNA): TGCGCCAGCAGGAGGGGGACAGCGAACACCGGGGAGCTGTTTTTT.

The sample holds a few counts of this clone. A read error is possible here, since a much larger clone lies one base away. The genes are TRBV11-2 and TRBJ2-7; 8 positions agree with TRBD2. Trimming cost V 1 base and J 2 bases; bases outside gene matches: 1. CDR1 and CDR2 (germline): SGHAT, FQNNGV. The CDR3 is 14 amino acids. CDR3 DNA sequence: TGTGCCAGCAGCTTAGCGGGGGGGACCTACGAGCAGTACTTC. Translation: CASSLAGGTYEQYF.

This rearrangement joins TRBV5-1 to TRBJ2-7; 8 positions agree with TRBD1. The DNA end lines up better with TRBJ2-5; the J call may be wrong. The CDR3 consists of 12 residues. In germline, CDR1 is SGHRS, CDR2 YFSETQ. As DNA, the CDR3 is TGCGCCAGTTCAGGGGGCACGGAGACCCAGTACTTC. Amino acids: CASSGGTETQYF.

The chain employs TRBV6-5 and TRBJ1-1, with D maybe TRBD1 (6 bases). CDR1 is MNHEY and CDR2 is SVGAGI in the germline V gene. This CDR3 spans 15 amino acids. V lost 2 bases, J lost 0 bases, and 10 bases lay in between. The CDR3 bases are TGTGCCAGCAGTTACCGGGGGGACATGAACACTGAAGCTTTCTTT. Its protein is CASSYRGDMNTEAFF.

V gene TRBV28 combines with J gene TRBJ1-5; TRBD1 agrees at 9 bases. CDR1 MDHEN and CDR2 SYDVKM come from the germline V gene. V shed 1 base and J 2 bases; nucleotides not matched to a gene: 12. CDR3 length equals 19 residues. CDR3 sequence: CASSLFVGQGVFGNQPQHF. CDR3 bases: TGTGCCAGCAGTTTATTTGTGGGACAGGGTGTCTTTGGCAATCAGCCCCAGCATTTT.

The chain links TRBV7-9 to TRBJ1-5, with D uncertain. The length of the CDR3 is 13 residues. Germline CDR1 SEHNR, CDR2 FQNEAQ (reference sequence). V was pared by 5 bases and J by 0 bases, with 5 bases between. The CDR3 is CASSPGSNQPQHF. The CDR3 DNA reads as TGTGCCAGCAGCCCAGGTAGCAATCAGCCCCAGCATTTT.

The chain is built from TRBV28 and TRBJ1-4; D is unclear. Trimming took 7 bases from V and 6 from J, leaving 9 bases between them. CDR1 is MDHEN and CDR2 is SYDVKM in the germline V gene. The CDR3 is 12 amino acids. The CDR3 DNA reads TGTGCCAGCACGAGGGTGGATGAAAAACTGTTTTTT. This sequence encodes CASTRVDEKLFF.

The V and J genes are TRBV28 and TRBJ2-7; perhaps TRBD1 as D (6 bases). This CDR3 comprises 15 residues. Germline-derived CDR1 and CDR2 are MDHEN and SYDVKM. Trimming removed 5 bases at V and 3 bases at J, with 17 bases between. This CDR3 reads CASSPPQGGYYEQYF. The CDR3 nucleotides read TGTGCCAGCAGTCCCCCCCAAGGGGGATACTACGAGCAGTACTTC.

The V and J genes are TRBV5-1 and TRBJ2-1, with TRBD2 identical over 10 bases. J lost 3 bases, V lost 0 bases, and 6 bases had no gene match. This CDR3 contains 17 residues. Germline lookup yields CDR1 SGHRS and CDR2 YFSETQ. The CDR3 reads CASSLVPSGSVYNEQFF. DNA for the CDR3: TGCGCCAGCAGCTTGGTGCCTAGCGGGAGTGTCTACAATGAGCAGTTCTTC. Using reference TRBV5-1 and TRBJ2-1 for the parts outside the CDR3, the full variable domain is KAGVTQTPRYLIKTRGQQVTLSCSPISGHRSVSWYQQTPGQGLQFLFEYFSETQRNKGNFPGRFSGRQFSNSRSEMNVSTLELGDSALYLCASSLVPSGSVYNEQFFGPGTRLTVL.

The gene calls are TRBV11-2 and TRBJ2-1, with 16 bases lining up with TRBD2. There are 18 residues in the CDR3. Germline CDR1 reads SGHAT; CDR2 reads FQNNGV. V shed 2 bases, J shed 8 bases, and the junction held 9 bases outside the gene matches. The CDR3 DNA reads TGTGCCAGCAGCTTAAGGGGGGGACTAGCGGGAGGGCCCGATGAGCAGTTCTTC. Protein sequence: CASSLRGGLAGGPDEQFF.

The chain is built from TRBV12-5 and TRBJ2-1; the D is unclear. The CDR3 totals 12 residues. Per germline, CDR1 LGHNT and CDR2 FRNRAP. Trimming removed 3 bases at V and 9 bases at J, with 9 bases between. Written as DNA, the CDR3 is TGTGCTAGTGGTTTAGTGAACTCTGAGCAGTTCTTC. Protein sequence: CASGLVNSEQFF.

The chain joins TRBV28 to TRBJ2-1; 10 nucleotides agree with TRBD1. This CDR3 comprises 14 residues. V dropped 6 bases and J dropped 6; count of bases not matched to a gene: 5. The germline CDR1 and CDR2 sequences are MDHEN and SYDVKM. For the CDR3, the DNA is TGTGCCAGCAGGGGACAGGGGCCGGTCAATGAGCAGTTCTTC. The encoded protein is CASRGQGPVNEQFF.

In regard to this clone: With a far larger clone one base away, a read error is the likely cause. Within the sample, other DNA sequences also encode this same CDR3. The V and J genes are TRBV2 and TRBJ2-5; a possible D gene is TRBD1 (6 bases). Trimming removed 8 bases at V and 5 bases at J, with 24 bases between. In germline, CDR1 is SNHLY, CDR2 FYNNEI. The CDR3 contains 16 residues. The CDR3 coding sequence is TGTGCCAGCTCTGCCAATACAGGGATGAACGGGGAGACCCAGTACTTC. Its translation: CASSANTGMNGETQYF.

The sample holds one count of this clone. A far larger clone is off by one base, so a read error is likely. The chain couples TRBV28 to TRBJ2-7; D not resolved. The CDR3 has 11 amino acids. V lost 7 bases and J lost 0, with 4 bases in between. Germline V gene lookup returns CDR1 MDHEN and CDR2 SYDVKM. The CDR3 region is CASMISYEQYF. CDR3 DNA sequence: TGTGCCAGCATGATCTCCTACGAGCAGTACTTC.

The V and J genes are TRBV9 and TRBJ2-1; no firm D call. The ends were cut back, 3 bases at V and 4 bases at J, with 14 bases in the middle. CDR1 and CDR2 (germline): SGDLS, YYNGEE. CDR3 length equals 15 residues. This CDR3 reads CASSAYRGPYNEQFF. The DNA of the CDR3 is TGTGCCAGCAGCGCTTATCGTGGACCATACAATGAGCAGTTCTTC.

This clone showed up just a few times. Other DNA sequences from this sample encode an identical CDR3 as well. The chain couples TRBV18 to TRBJ2-2; TRBD1 matches at 7 bases. Germline-derived CDR1 and CDR2 are KGHSH and LQKENI. This CDR3 spans 15 amino acids. Germline trimming cut 3 bases from V and 4 bases from J; bases unmatched to any gene: 5. The CDR3 region has the DNA TGTGCCAGCTCACCCCGACAGGGTGTCACCGGGGAGCTGTTTTTT. This encodes CASSPRQGVTGELFF.

A word on this clone: In the same sample, other DNA sequences code for this CDR3. This chain links TRBV28 with TRBJ2-3; possibly TRBD1 for D (6 bases). The V and J ends lost 3 bases and 4 bases respectively, with 14 bases between them. The CDR3 loop spans 15 amino acids. Germline-derived CDR1 and CDR2 are MDHEN and SYDVKM. The DNA for the CDR3 is TGTGCCAGCAGTTTTGGGGGCCTGAGAGCAGATACGCAGTATTTT. It is translated as CASSFGGLRADTQYF.

In regard to this clone: Other DNA sequences from this sample encode an identical CDR3 as well. This chain uses TRBV29-1 with TRBJ1-1, with D tentatively TRBD1 (6 bases). The CDR3 runs 14 residues. The V end was cut by 4 bases, the J end by 7 bases, with 19 bases between. Germline CDR1 and CDR2: SQVTM and ANQGSEA. DNA of the CDR3: TGCAGCGTTGTCCTAACCAGGGGCGGGATTGAAGCTTTCTTT. Translating it yields CSVVLTRGGIEAFF.

Here the CDR3 DNA reads TGTGCCAGCAGCAACAGGGGGATTTCCTACGAGCAGTACTTC. Its translation is CASSNRGISYEQYF. The chain is built from TRBV5-6 and TRBJ2-7, with 8 bases matching TRBD1. With 4 bases clipped from V and 1 base from J, the junction kept 4 bases outside the gene matches. CDR1 and CDR2 (germline): SGHDT, YYEEEE. The length of the CDR3 is 14 residues.

This clone appeared a few times. This chain connects TRBV5-4 to TRBJ2-5, with a tentative D call TRBD2 (6 bases). This CDR3 region has 15 residues. CDR1 is SGHNT, CDR2 YYREEE, per germline (reference sequence). V shed 4 bases and J shed 4 bases, with 17 bases lying between them. CDR3 DNA sequence: TGTGCCAGCAGCCCCGGGAGAAGCGGTAGAGAGACCCAGTACTTC. Protein sequence: CASSPGRSGRETQYF.

Worth noting for this clone: A read error is the likely source, as a far larger clone sits one nucleotide away. The chain is built from TRBV6-5 and TRBJ2-4; D perhaps matches TRBD2 (5 bases). Germline loops: CDR1 MNHEY, CDR2 SVGAGI. V gave up 2 bases and J gave up 8 bases, with 10 bases separating them. The CDR3 has 13 amino acids. The CDR3 DNA reads TGTGCCAGCAGTTACCTATCGGGGTACATTCAGTACTTC. It specifies CASSYLSGYIQYF.